This TCR beta chain was captured by sequencing in a study of blood T cell repertoires in COVID-19. Across the whole study: COVID-19 samples collected from the United States, Italy and Spain covered acute and convalescent phases. T cells, B-cell-depleted T cells, or PBMCs supplied cDNA or gDNA.

Germline loops: CDR1 SGHAT, CDR2 FQNNGV. Trimming removed 2 bases from V and 6 bases from J, with 7 bases in between. This CDR3 spans 12 amino acids. This table comes from immunoSEQ multiplex PCR, and its TCRdb copy is limited to in-frame clones, with some not included. The sample shows fewer than 500,000 clones, around 86% of them seen only once. The chain uses TRBV11-2 and TRBJ1-1; TRBD1 is a possible D gene (5 bases). The sequenced sample was peripheral blood. The clonotype was recovered from a woman aged 25 to 39 with active or convalescent COVID-19. The CDR3 DNA reads TGTGCCAGCAGCTTATCAGGGCCTGAAGCTTTCTTT. Translated, it gives CASSLSGPEAFF. Supplemented by reference TRBV11-2 and TRBJ1-1, the full variable domain reads EAGVAQSPRYKIIEKRQSVAFWCNPISGHATLYWYQQILGQGPKLLIQFQNNGVVDDSQLPKDRFSAERLKGVDSTLKIQPAKLEDSAVYLCASSLSGPEAFFGQGTRLTVV.